These 2 T cell receptor beta chains originate from one sample sequenced in a study of T-cell reconstitution after alpha-beta-depleted transplantation in children. Molecular barcoding with unique molecular identifiers was used for the TCRbeta library. TCRdb itself ran the PCR reads through MiXCR, one entry per CDR3 protein. The data contain 200,000 or so distinct CDR3 sequences, approximately 6.9% of them singletons. This material consisted of PBMCs, taken before TCRalphabeta/CD19-depleted stem cell transplant. The receptors stem from a boy younger than 10 with acute lymphoblastic leukemia, due to receive a stem cell transplant.

The genes are TRBV5-2 and TRBJ2-7; TRBD2, the table's D call, lacks a check against the DNA. TRBV5-2 is a pseudogene segment. The CDR3 runs 16 residues. CDR3 amino acids: CAMGPRLDRPYYEQYF. CDR3 coding DNA: TGTGCCATGGGCCCTAGGCTCGACAGGCCGTATTACGAGCAGTACTTC.

Ten or more counts support this clonotype. V is TRBV10-3 and J is TRBJ1-1, with D hard to call. Germline V gene sequence: CDR1 ENHRY, CDR2 SYGVKD. Trimming removed 7 bases from V and 5 bases from J, with 14 bases in between. This CDR3 contains 13 residues. Written as DNA, the CDR3 is TGTGCCATCATGAGGCCCGGGCGGACTGAAGCTTTCTTT. Residues: CAIMRPGRTEAFF.